Each of the 17 T cell receptor beta chains below was sequenced from the same sample in a study of shared clonotypes between healthy human individuals. Some clones are missing from TCRdb's copy, which holds only in-frame ones; the method was immunoSEQ multiplex PCR. The sample has roughly 490,000 clones, approximately 80% seen once. Sequencing was carried out using PBMCs. The receptors shown here come from a woman in her forties in good health. Some clones in this sample may be carry-over from other donors' samples.

Regarding this clone: Without the conserved terminal phenylalanine or tryptophan, this CDR3 likely stems from a read error. V usage is TRBV15 and J usage is TRBJ1-1, with unresolved D. CDR3 length equals 15 residues. V lost 0 bases to trimming and J lost 5 bases, with 13 bases between them. Germline CDR1 and CDR2: LNHNV and YYDKDF (reference sequence). Here the CDR3 DNA reads TGTGCCACCAGCAGAGATCTGGGTGCGGATACTGAAGCTTTCTCT. It encodes CATSRDLGADTEAFS.

The V and J genes are TRBV19 and TRBJ2-3, with a weak D call TRBD1 (6 bases). CDR1 is LNHDA and CDR2 is SQIVND in the germline V gene (reference sequence). This CDR3 comprises 15 residues. Trimming pared 8 bases from V and 4 bases from J, leaving 19 bases between. CDR3 residues: CASALTAGAADTQYF. The DNA for the CDR3 is TGTGCCAGTGCCTTAACGGCAGGGGCTGCAGATACGCAGTATTTT.

The V and J genes are TRBV28 and TRBJ2-7; 7 nucleotides line up with TRBD1. The CDR3 is 13 amino acids. V shed 1 base and J 4 bases; nucleotides not matched to a gene: 1. Germline CDR1 reads MDHEN; CDR2 reads SYDVKM. CDR3 loop: CASSLYRGYEQYF. The CDR3 nucleotides are TGTGCCAGCAGTTTATACAGGGGTTACGAGCAGTACTTC.

This chain uses TRBV18 with TRBJ2-3; D is unresolved. V lost 4 bases to trimming and J lost 5 bases, with 4 bases between them. The germline gives CDR1 KGHSH, CDR2 LQKENI. There are 11 residues in the CDR3. CDR3 sequence reads: CASSLEDTQYF. CDR3 DNA: TGTGCCAGCTCACTGGAAGATACGCAGTATTTT.

The chain has TRBV5-1 and TRBJ2-3, with 14 nucleotides matching TRBD2. CDR1 SGHRS and CDR2 YFSETQ come from the germline V gene. The CDR3 is 17 residues long. V was pared by 4 bases and J by 3 bases, with 7 bases of the junction left unmatched. CDR3 DNA: TGCGCCAGCAGCATGGGACTAGCGGGAGTATTGACAGATACGCAGTATTTT. This translates into CASSMGLAGVLTDTQYF.

The chain has TRBV29-1 and TRBJ2-5; possibly TRBD1 for D (7 bases). The V gene lost 7 bases and the J gene lost 2 bases, with 17 bases spanning the gap. Germline lookup yields CDR1 SQVTM and CDR2 ANQGSEA. This CDR3 is 14 amino acids long. CDR3 DNA sequence: TGCAGCGCCTGGGACAGTGGGGGGCAAGAGACCCAGTACTTC. This codes for CSAWDSGGQETQYF.

In its sample, this clone was seen a few times. The chain combines TRBV7-9 with TRBJ2-7; 10 positions agree with TRBD2. The V segment lost 1 base and the J segment 3 bases; nucleotides outside the gene matches: 3. The CDR3 is 15 residues long. Germline loops: CDR1 SEHNR, CDR2 FQNEAQ (reference sequence). The CDR3 nucleotides are TGTGCCAGCAGCTTAGAACTAGCGGGGAACTACGAGCAGTACTTC. Residues: CASSLELAGNYEQYF.

The rearrangement links TRBV28 to TRBJ2-7; the match to TRBD1 covers 9 bases. J lost 5 bases, V lost 3 bases, and 11 bases had no gene match. The V gene's germline CDR1 is MDHEN and CDR2 SYDVKM. This CDR3 comprises 16 residues. CDR3 DNA sequence: TGTGCCAGCAGTTTGGCCGGGACAGGGATCGTCCACGAGCAGTACTTC. Translation: CASSLAGTGIVHEQYF.

The V call is TRBV5-1, the J call TRBJ2-7; D remains unclear. The CDR3 length is 13 residues. V dropped 0 bases and J dropped 6 bases, with 10 bases sitting between them. Per the germline V gene, CDR1 is SGHRS and CDR2 is YFSETQ. The CDR3 bases are TGCGCCAGCAGCTTGGCCGATACAGCCGAGCAGTACTTC. This encodes CASSLADTAEQYF. Filled out from reference TRBV5-1 and TRBJ2-7, the complete variable domain reads KAGVTQTPRYLIKTRGQQVTLSCSPISGHRSVSWYQQTPGQGLQFLFEYFSETQRNKGNFPGRFSGRQFSNSRSEMNVSTLELGDSALYLCASSLADTAEQYFGPGTRLTVT.

The V call is TRBV6-1, the J call TRBJ2-6; D ambiguous. This CDR3 region has 15 residues. Germline V gene lookup returns CDR1 MNHNS and CDR2 SASEGT. V shed 1 base and J shed 0 bases, with 4 bases lying between them. CDR3 loop: CASSEVGSGANVLTF. The CDR3 coding sequence is TGTGCCAGCAGTGAAGTAGGCTCTGGGGCCAACGTCCTGACTTTC.

This clone was seen at least ten times. Distinct nucleotide sequences in the sample also encode this CDR3. The rearrangement links TRBV29-1 to TRBJ2-7, with TRBD1 matching over 8 bases. This CDR3 is built from 13 residues. V lost 6 bases, J lost 0 bases, and 4 bases stayed unmatched. Germline-derived CDR1 and CDR2 are SQVTM and ANQGSEA. The CDR3 DNA follows: TGCAGCGTGGCCACAGGGGGCTCCTACGAGCAGTACTTC. It yields the protein CSVATGGSYEQYF.

There are a few counts of this clone. J is TRBJ1-1 and V is TRBV4-2; D gene ambiguous. V lost 0 bases, J lost 3 bases, and 11 bases lay in between. The CDR3 runs to 15 residues. In germline, CDR1 is LGHNA, CDR2 YNFKEQ. CDR3 in DNA: TGTGCCAGCAGCCAAGATGCCGCGGGGTACACTGAAGCTTTCTTT. This gives the protein CASSQDAAGYTEAFF.

V is TRBV5-4 and J is TRBJ2-2; 8 bases line up with TRBD2. The V gene end was trimmed by 4 bases and the J gene end by 5 bases; junction bases not matched to a gene: 13. The CDR3 is made up of 17 amino acids. Germline V gene sequence: CDR1 SGHNT, CDR2 YYREEE (reference sequence). CDR3 in DNA: TGTGCCAGCAGCCCCCCGGGACTAGGAAGCCAAACCGGGGAGCTGTTTTTT. It is translated as CASSPPGLGSQTGELFF. Full variable domain (remainder filled in from reference TRBV5-4 and TRBJ2-2): ETGVTQSPTHLIKTRGQQVTLRCSSQSGHNTVSWYQQALGQGPQFIFQYYREEENGRGNFPPRFSGLQFPNYSSELNVNALELDDSALYLCASSPPGLGSQTGELFFGEGSRLTVL.

The chain uses TRBV5-8 and TRBJ2-7; either TRBD1 or TRBD2 may fit D (6 bases each). CDR1 and CDR2 from the germline V gene are SGHTS and YDEGEE. The CDR3 has 13 amino acids. V lost 2 bases and J lost 6, with 12 bases in between. The CDR3 DNA reads as TGTGCCAGCAGCTTCCGGGGGCGCATCGAGCAGTACTTC. Translation: CASSFRGRIEQYF.

This clone appeared a single time. The chain carries TRBV7-8 and TRBJ2-1, with D perhaps TRBD1 (6 bases). This CDR3 has 15 amino acids. The germline V and J ends were trimmed by 5 bases and 3 bases, with 14 bases remaining between them. The germline V gene encodes CDR1 SGHVS and CDR2 FQNEAQ. The CDR3 here is CASSTVGAVYNEQFF. In DNA form, the CDR3 reads TGTGCCAGCAGCACAGTGGGGGCAGTCTACAATGAGCAGTTCTTC.

About this clone itself: Within the sample, other DNA sequences also encode this same CDR3. This rearrangement joins TRBV5-1 to TRBJ2-3, with D perhaps matching TRBD1 or TRBD2 (6 bases each). The V and J ends lost 0 bases and 4 bases respectively, with 9 bases between them. Looked up from germline, CDR1 is SGHRS and CDR2 is YFSETQ. The CDR3 is made up of 14 amino acids. The CDR3 here is CASSLAGGADTQYF. CDR3 coding DNA: TGCGCCAGCAGCTTGGCCGGGGGCGCAGATACGCAGTATTTT.

The chain employs TRBV10-3 and TRBJ1-6; 7 nucleotides align to TRBD1. The CDR3 length is 14 residues. Germline V gene sequence: CDR1 ENHRY, CDR2 SYGVKD. Germline trimming cut 6 bases from V and 1 base from J; bases unmatched to any gene: 0. The CDR3 DNA sequence: TGTGCCATCAGGACAGGGTCCTATAATTCACCCCTCCACTTT. Its protein product is CAIRTGSYNSPLHF.